The T cell receptor beta chain under discussion was sequenced for a study of blood T cell repertoires in COVID-19. Study in general: Acute-phase and convalescent COVID-19 samples originated in the United States, Italy and Spain.

V lost 2 bases and J lost 2; bases outside the gene matches: 4. The CDR3 loop spans 16 amino acids. The germline V gene encodes CDR1 MGHRA and CDR2 YSYEKL. Patients in Seattle were enrolled during active infection, then followed longitudinally. In the original processing: Using reference gene primer amplification, nucleated cell counts were estimated. The repertoire was sequenced with immunoSEQ multiplex PCR; TCRdb's copy has only in-frame clones and lacks some. D and trimming were read from the DNA, whereas the V and J calls and clone size are those reported in that table. Of some 360,000 clones listed, around 87% were seen once; the top ten hold 2.3%. This clone was counted once.

Sequenced input: peripheral blood. V gene TRBV4-1 combines with J gene TRBJ2-3; TRBD1 matches 10 bases. The sequence derives from a woman aged 55 to 70 with COVID-19, enrolled during active disease. CDR3 bases: TGCGCCAGCAGCCAAATGGGACAGGGGCCCACAGATACGCAGTATTTT. It yields the protein CASSQMGQGPTDTQYF.